The following is a T cell receptor beta chain sequence with its context. The CDR3 covers 17 residues. The data stem from a study of blood T cell repertoires in COVID-19. Sequencing used immunoSEQ multiplex PCR; TCRdb keeps in-frame clones, though not all of them. The repertoire holds about 120,000 clones, with around 87% as singletons. The chain uses TRBV21-1 and TRBJ1-4; TRBD1 reflects the table's D call only, with no check against the DNA. TRBV21-1 is annotated as a pseudogene. The origin of this receptor is a woman in her forties or fifties with acute or convalescent COVID-19. The sequenced sample consisted of peripheral blood. The CDR3 coding sequence is TGTGCCAGCAGCAAAGGTTCAGGTCAGAGATCTAATGAAAAACTGTTTTTT. The encoded protein is CASSKGSGQRSNEKLFF.